Listed below are T cell receptor beta chains from one sample, sequenced in a study of regulatory T cells in long-lasting Graves disease. TCRdb ran MiXCR on the multiplex PCR reads and lists one entry per CDR3 protein. The data contain under 300,000 distinct CDR3 sequences, roughly 21% of them seen just once; the ten biggest clones take up more than 11%. Sequencing used peripheral blood mononuclear cells (PBMCs), obtained at new diagnosis, from a patient treated with antithyroid drugs. The source is a female donor with Graves disease. Both conserved end residues are part of each CDR3. The D gene is left open where the match is weak. Size values are once, few and many counts, or a class for expanded clones, and some rows have none.

>TRBV29-1|many|TRBJ2-7|.
TGCAGCGCCCGGACGGAACGTTCCTACGAGCAGTACTTC
CSARTERSYEQYF
>TRBV4-3|.|TRBJ2-1|TRBD2
TGCGCCAGCAGCCACCGACTAGCGGGAGGGAGCTCCTACAATGAGCAGTTCTTC
CASSHRLAGGSSYNEQFF
>TRBV25-1|many|TRBJ2-7|.
TGTGCCAGCAGTGAACTCGGTCTAAACTCCTACGAGCAGTACTTC
CASSELGLNSYEQYF
>TRBV4-3|many|TRBJ2-3|.
TGCGCCAGCAGCCAAGGTCTTAGCGGTACTAGCACAGATACGCAGTATTTT
CASSQGLSGTSTDTQYF
>TRBV7-7|.|TRBJ2-4|TRBD1
TGTGCCAGCAGAGGACAGGGAGAAGAGAACATTCAGTACTTC
CASRGQGEENIQYF
>TRBV2|.|TRBJ2-7|.
TGTGCCAGCACTTCAGGGCTCCTCTACGAGCAGTACTTC
CASTSGLLYEQYF
>TRBV5-1|many|TRBJ2-3|.
TGCGCCAGCAGCTCCGAGCCCTCAGTTAGTCTTAGCACAGATACGCAGTATTTT
CASSSEPSVSLSTDTQYF
>TRBV7-3|few|TRBJ2-5|TRBD1
TGTGCCAGCAGAGGGACAGGGGGCGCCGAGGAGACCCAGTACTTC
CASRGTGGAEETQYF
>TRBV5-8|many|TRBJ2-3|.
TGTGCCAGCAGCTTAGGTGAGGCGGGCAGCACAGATACGCAGTATTTT
CASSLGEAGSTDTQYF
>TRBV19|.|TRBJ2-2|.
TGTGCCAGTAGCCAGGGGGGGAACACCGGGGAGCTGTTTTTT
CASSQGGNTGELFF
>TRBV30|many|TRBJ2-3|TRBD2
TGTGCCTGGACCGTAACTAGCGGGACGCAGTATTTT
CAWTVTSGTQYF
>TRBV4-2|many|TRBJ2-1|.
TGTGCCAGCAGCCATGAACAGGGAATTATCAATGAGCAGTTCTTC
CASSHEQGIINEQFF
>TRBV19|many|TRBJ1-2|.
TGTGCCAGTAGTATAGGATCCGAGGATGGCTACACCTTC
CASSIGSEDGYTF
>TRBV19|.|TRBJ2-7|.
TGTGCCAGTACCTCGGGCAGGGACTCCTACGAGCAGTACTTC
CASTSGRDSYEQYF
>TRBV7-2|many|TRBJ2-7|.
TGTGCCAGCAGCTTAGCACAGGGCTACGAGCAGTACTTC
CASSLAQGYEQYF
>TRBV20-1|.|TRBJ1-1|.
TGCAGTGCTAGGACCCCCACTGAAGCTTTCTTT
CSARTPTEAFF
>TRBV6-2/TRBV6-3|few|TRBJ2-1|.
TGTGCCAGCAGCCCGCTCGAAGCGGCGGTGGTGAATGAGCAGTTCTTC
CASSPLEAAVVNEQFF
>TRBV5-4|.|TRBJ2-5|TRBD2
TGTGCCAGCAGCCTCCGGGGGGGGGGAGAGACCCAGTACTTC
CASSLRGGGETQYF
>TRBV10-1|few|TRBJ1-2|.
TGCGCCAGCAGTGAGTTACAGGGTACGGGCTACACCTTC
CASSELQGTGYTF
>TRBV4-1|few|TRBJ1-4|TRBD1
TGCGCCAGCAGCCAAGGAGGGGGCCTGGAAAAACTGTTTTTT
CASSQGGGLEKLFF
>TRBV6-1|many|TRBJ2-3|TRBD2
TGTGCCAGCAGTGAAGAGCGGGGGTCTGTGAATACGCAGTATTTT
CASSEERGSVNTQYF
>TRBV20-1|.|TRBJ2-5|.
TGCAGTGCTAGAGGGGTTCCTACGGGGGGCCATTCTCAAGAGACCCAGTACTTC
CSARGVPTGGHSQETQYF
>TRBV5-1|many|TRBJ2-5|TRBD2
TGCGCCAGCAGCTTGGAGGCTAGCGGGGCCCCGGGGTCCCAGTACTTC
CASSLEASGAPGSQYF
>TRBV5-1|many|TRBJ2-3|.
TGCGCCAGCAGCTTGGCCGCAAGAAGCACAGATACGCAGTATTTT
CASSLAARSTDTQYF
>TRBV25-1|.|TRBJ1-1|.
TGTGCCACCCCGAGGGAGGGTAATGAAGCTTTCTTT
CATPREGNEAFF
>TRBV11-2|many|TRBJ2-1|TRBD1
TGTGCCAGCAGCTTTTTCGGGACAGGGCGGTTCTTC
CASSFFGTGRFF
>TRBV14|many|TRBJ1-5|.
TGTGCCAGCAGCCGTATGGGGGATCAGCCCCAGCATTTT
CASSRMGDQPQHF
>TRBV7-6|many|TRBJ2-3|TRBD1
TGTGCCAGCAGTTCTGGACAGGGGATCACAGATACGCAGTATTTT
CASSSGQGITDTQYF
>TRBV3-1|many|TRBJ1-6|TRBD1
TGTGCCAGCAGCCAAGAACCAGGGGGCCTTTCACCCCTCCACTTT
CASSQEPGGLSPLHF
>TRBV9|many|TRBJ2-7|TRBD1
TGTGCCAGCACCGGACAGGGTTCCTACGAGCAGTACTTC
CASTGQGSYEQYF
>TRBV12-3/TRBV12-4|many|TRBJ1-1|TRBD1
TGTGCCAGCAGTTCAGGGGGCGCGGTAACTGAAGCTTTCTTT
CASSSGGAVTEAFF
>TRBV10-3|many|TRBJ1-6|TRBD1
TGTGCGGCCATCAGTGACAGGGATTCACCCCTCCACTTT
CAAISDRDSPLHF
>TRBV19|.|TRBJ2-7|.
TGTGCCAGTAGTGGGCATCCCTCCTACGAGCAGTACTTC
CASSGHPSYEQYF
>TRBV4-3|few|TRBJ2-3|TRBD2
TGCGCCAGCAGCCAAGACACTAGCGGGGGGGAGTCAGATACGCAGTATTTT
CASSQDTSGGESDTQYF
>TRBV2|many|TRBJ2-2|.
TGTGCCAGCAGTGACGACCACGGGGAGCTGTTTTTT
CASSDDHGELFF
>TRBV4-1|many|TRBJ2-5|.
TGCGCCAGCAGCCAAGACAGCCAAGAGACCCAGTACTTC
CASSQDSQETQYF
>TRBV4-1|.|TRBJ1-5|.
TGCGCCAGCAGCCAAACAGGGACCAATCAGCCCCAGCATTTT
CASSQTGTNQPQHF
>TRBV18|.|TRBJ1-2|TRBD1
TGTGCCAGCTCATCAGCCGGGACAGCCTTCTATGGCTACACCTTC
CASSSAGTAFYGYTF
>TRBV6-1|.|TRBJ2-3|.
TGTGCCAGCAGTAACAGGGACGGCACAGATACGCAGTATTTT
CASSNRDGTDTQYF
>TRBV5-1|.|TRBJ2-3|.
TGCGCCAGCAGCTTGGGGGCGAGGACAGATACGCAGTATTTT
CASSLGARTDTQYF
>TRBV6-2/TRBV6-3|many|TRBJ2-1|.
TGTGCCAGCAGTGATACGTACAATGAGCAGTTCTTC
CASSDTYNEQFF
>TRBV20-1|many|TRBJ1-5|.
TGCAGTGCTAAACGGGCCTCAATTAATCAGCCCCAGCATTTT
CSAKRASINQPQHF
>TRBV6-1|.|TRBJ1-1|.
TGTGCCAGCAGCGGGGGCCCGAGTATGGCGAACACTGAAGCTTTCTTT
CASSGGPSMANTEAFF
>TRBV7-2|.|TRBJ2-3|.
TGTGCCAGCAGCAATCGACAGAGCACAGATACGCAGTATTTT
CASSNRQSTDTQYF
>TRBV5-1|many|TRBJ2-5|TRBD1
TGCGCCAGCAGCTTGGGGAGGGGACGACAGGGGGAGACCCAGTACTTC
CASSLGRGRQGETQYF
>TRBV20-1|many|TRBJ2-7|TRBD1
TGCAGTGCTAGAGATAGGGTCGCCGGGACAGGGTTCTACGAGCAGTACTTC
CSARDRVAGTGFYEQYF
>TRBV20-1|many|TRBJ2-3|.
TGCAGTGTCAAGCTCGGCACAGATACGCAGTATTTT
CSVKLGTDTQYF
>TRBV11-2|.|TRBJ2-1|TRBD2
TGTGCCAGCAGCCGGACTAGCGGGAGGAGGAACGAGCAGTTCTTC
CASSRTSGRRNEQFF
>TRBV3-1|many|TRBJ2-2|.
TGTGCCAGCAGCCTTCCCCCCACCGGGGAGCTGTTTTTT
CASSLPPTGELFF
>TRBV7-9|few|TRBJ1-3|.
TGTGCCAGCAGCTTAGTGGGGGCGTCTGGAAACACCATATATTTT
CASSLVGASGNTIYF
>TRBV9|.|TRBJ2-3|.
TGTGACAGCAGCGAGGGGACAGATACGCAGTATTTT
CDSSEGTDTQYF
>TRBV7-2|many|TRBJ2-2|TRBD2
TGTGCCAGCAGCTCCCGTAGCGGGGGGGCGAACACCGGGGAGCTGTTTTTT
CASSSRSGGANTGELFF
>TRBV2|.|TRBJ2-7|.
TGTGCCAGCAGTGTTTATACAGGGAACGAGCAGTACTTC
CASSVYTGNEQYF
>TRBV6-2/TRBV6-3|many|TRBJ1-5|.
TGTGCCAGCAGTTACTCGGGGGGATATAATCAGCCCCAGCATTTT
CASSYSGGYNQPQHF
>TRBV5-5|.|TRBJ2-7|.
TGTGCCAGCAGCTTGGGGCAGCATACCTACGAGCAGTACTTC
CASSLGQHTYEQYF
>TRBV5-1|many|TRBJ2-1|TRBD2
TGCGCCAGCAGCTTTTCGGGGGGAGAATCCTACAATGAGCAGTTCTTC
CASSFSGGESYNEQFF
>TRBV6-5|many|TRBJ2-1|TRBD2
TGTGCCAGCAGTTACCCGGGGGGGAACAATGAGCAGTTCTTC
CASSYPGGNNEQFF
>TRBV11-2|many|TRBJ2-5|TRBD2
TGTGCCAGCAGCTTCGTGGTAGCGGGAGTGGGGGCCCCAGAGACCCAGTACTTC
CASSFVVAGVGAPETQYF
>TRBV28|.|TRBJ2-1|.
TGTGCCAGCAGCTTGGTTCTCAAGCCCAATGAGCAGTTCTTC
CASSLVLKPNEQFF